This T cell receptor (beta chain) came from a study of T cell clonotyping in hematopoietic cell transplantation. About the study: Recipients were bled about 28 days pretransplant and at posttransplant days 30, 100, 180. Overall study findings and caveats: Recipient TCR diversity dropped after transplant; expanded clonotypes rose from day 30 to 180. Without cell sorting, CD4 versus CD8 contributions remain unresolved. Higher Inverse Simpson Index values in graft donor and pretransplant recipient predicted broader posttransplant TCR diversity.

The CDR3 spans 14 residues. Trimming left V 6 bases short and J 8 bases short, with 18 bases between. Germline V gene data show CDR1 as SGHRS and CDR2 as YFSETQ. In regard to this clone: Its matching antigen is unknown.

Method: immunoSEQ multiplex PCR; TCRdb's copy keeps in-frame clones and lacks some. The sample yields approximately 8,400 clones, roughly 89% seen once. Sequencing was performed on peripheral blood mononuclear cells, taken at the time of graft-versus-host disease after allogeneic stem cell transplant. The sequence was obtained from a male patient between 55 and 70 years old who had an allogeneic stem cell transplant from a related donor, so the T cells may come from the graft donor. Some clones in this sample may be carry-over from other donors' samples. The chain is built from TRBV5-1 and TRBJ2-1, with no clear D. Here the CDR3 DNA reads TGCGCCAGCAAGCTTGCACTTAGGATGGATGAGCAGTTCTTC. Residues: CASKLALRMDEQFF.